This T cell receptor (beta chain) was profiled in a study of blood T cell repertoires in COVID-19. J was trimmed by 2 bases and V by 3 bases; bases with no gene match: 7. The CDR3 runs 16 residues. Germline-derived CDR1 and CDR2 are LGHDT and YNNKEL (reference sequence). The data were produced by immunoSEQ multiplex PCR, yet TCRdb's version contains in-frame clones alone and is incomplete. The sample has approximately 100,000 clones; 80% to 95% are singletons. This sequence was found in a man aged 50-60 years with active COVID-19. The material sequenced was peripheral blood. The rearrangement uses TRBV3-1 (or the pseudogene TRBV3-2) and TRBJ2-5; 9 positions agree with TRBD2. The CDR3 loop is CASSQRASGAQETQYF. Here the CDR3 DNA reads TGTGCCAGCAGCCAGAGGGCTAGCGGGGCACAAGAGACCCAGTACTTC.